This T cell receptor beta chain was obtained from a study of control samples from healthy donors and cancer patients. The assay was immunoSEQ multiplex PCR, and TCRdb's table has in-frame clones only and misses some. The table records about 78,000 clones, around nine tenths of them present only once. The clonotype was recovered from a woman aged 55-69 years in good health. Sequencing was done on a sample of blood.

CDR3 amino acids: CASSQKRGGGAPETQYF. CDR3 nucleotides: TGCGCCAGCAGCCAAAAGAGGGGCGGGGGAGCCCCAGAGACCCAGTACTTC. This rearrangement joins TRBV4-1 to TRBJ2-5, with TRBD2 matching 7 bases. Germline values: CDR1 MGHRA, CDR2 YSYEKL. V lost 2 bases to trimming and J lost 4 bases; unmatched junction nucleotides: 13. CDR3 length equals 17 residues.